One sample yielded the 2 T cell receptor beta chains listed below, sequenced in a study of cytomegalovirus exposure and HLA in healthy donors. Use of 60 Vbeta and 13 Jbeta primers characterized the PCR. Produced via immunoSEQ multiplex PCR; TCRdb's table is partial and in-frame only. The sample lists 150,000 to 200,000 clones, 75% to 85% occurring once. The sample taken for sequencing was PBMCs. These receptors were collected from a woman aged 50 to 60 in good health and CMV-seropositive.

This clone was detected only a few times. The rearrangement joins TRBV5-1 to TRBJ2-3, with D hard to call. Trimming took 5 bases from V and 4 from J, leaving 8 bases between them. Germline CDR1 reads SGHRS; CDR2 reads YFSETQ. The length of the CDR3 is 12 residues. CDR3 sequence (DNA): TGCGCCAGCAGTACATGGCCAGATACGCAGTATTTT. It is translated as CASSTWPDTQYF.

The chain has TRBV5-6 and TRBJ2-1; 7 nucleotides agree with TRBD1. V gave up 0 bases and J gave up 2 bases; unmatched junction bases: 5. CDR1 SGHDT and CDR2 YYEEEE come from the germline V gene. CDR3 length: 16 residues. CDR3 DNA: TGTGCCAGCAGCTTGGAGACAGGGTCCCCCTACAATGAGCAGTTCTTC. It is translated as CASSLETGSPYNEQFF.